This T cell receptor (beta chain) was captured in a study of regulatory T cells in long-lasting Graves disease. The study's findings and limits: Few sampled subjects may have lowered accuracy. Those with persistent Graves' had less TCR diversity than newly diagnosed patients.

The germline V gene encodes CDR1 KGHSH and CDR2 LQKENI. The CDR3 runs to 13 residues. Trimming took 6 bases from V and 5 from J, leaving 10 bases between them. The time point: newly diagnosed GD, antithyroid drugs for less than 3 months. Generation of the TCR library employed RNA extracted from PBMCs. Construction of the TCR beta libraries employed iRepertoire HTBI primers in conjunction with Arm-PCR of CDR3 regions. TCRdb re-called the multiplex PCR reads with MiXCR, one entry per CDR3 protein. This table has over 500,000 distinct CDR3 sequences, around 17% appearing once. The table lists this clonotype with a few counts. Its antigen is undetermined. These sequences were also reported in another study, on T cells in Graves' hyperthyroidism and ophthalmopathy.

This clonotype was sampled from a woman aged 30 to 39 with Graves disease. V gene TRBV18 combines with J gene TRBJ2-2; D is uncertain. The material was peripheral blood mononuclear cells (PBMCs), obtained at new diagnosis, from a patient treated with antithyroid drugs. Written as DNA, the CDR3 is TGTGCCAGCTCTACAAGTCAGACCGGGGAGCTGTTTTTT. As protein: CASSTSQTGELFF.